The 14 T cell receptor beta chains presented below share a single source sample, sequenced in a study of blood T cell repertoires in COVID-19. The table came from immunoSEQ multiplex PCR; TCRdb's copy has only in-frame clones and leaves some out. The data contain approximately 77,000 clones, about 87% of them singletons. Sequences were obtained from peripheral blood. These receptors came from a man between 45 and 60 years old with active COVID-19.

The V gene is TRBV7-6, the J gene TRBJ1-4; D is perhaps TRBD1 (5 bases). CDR3 length: 18 amino acids. The V end lost 5 bases, the J end lost 0 bases, and 19 bases lay between the germline ends. The germline V gene has CDR1 SGHVS and CDR2 FNYEAQ. This chain's CDR3 is CASSPYGGPIATNEKLFF. The CDR3 DNA follows: TGTGCCAGCAGCCCCTACGGGGGACCGATTGCAACTAATGAAAAACTGTTTTTT.

J is TRBJ2-7 and V is TRBV5-6; 9 nucleotides line up with TRBD1. This CDR3 is 15 amino acids long. Germline V gene sequence: CDR1 SGHDT, CDR2 YYEEEE. With 2 bases clipped from V and 3 bases from J, the junction kept 6 bases outside the gene matches. The CDR3 protein is CASSFPGTGFYEQYF. Here the CDR3 DNA reads TGTGCCAGCAGCTTTCCCGGGACAGGGTTCTACGAGCAGTACTTC.

The gene calls are TRBV5-1 and TRBJ2-3, with 10 bases lining up with TRBD2. Germline CDR1 reads SGHRS; CDR2 reads YFSETQ. With V trimmed by 5 bases and J by 1 base, 7 bases remained unmatched. The CDR3 has 16 residues. CDR3: CASRSLAGEGTDTQYF. As DNA, the CDR3 is TGCGCCAGCAGATCTCTAGCGGGAGAAGGCACAGATACGCAGTATTTT.

The genes are TRBV29-1 and TRBJ1-1; 7 bases are a match to TRBD1. The CDR3 is 13 residues long. J gave up 2 bases and V 7 bases, and 7 bases lay outside the gene matches. Per germline, CDR1 SQVTM and CDR2 ANQGSEA. The CDR3 region is CSGTDRDNTEAFF. The DNA of the CDR3 is TGCAGCGGGACTGACAGGGATAACACTGAAGCTTTCTTT.

The chain employs TRBV7-8 and TRBJ1-2; TRBD1 aligns across 8 bases. Looked up from germline, CDR1 is SGHVS and CDR2 is FQNEAQ. Trimming removed 3 bases from V and 5 bases from J; junction bases left unmatched: 8. This CDR3 spans 15 amino acids. CDR3 DNA sequence: TGTGCCAGCAGCTTCCGCGGACAGGGACTTTATGGCTACACCTTC. It translates to CASSFRGQGLYGYTF.

The chain carries TRBV18 and TRBJ1-1, with D uncertain. The V and J ends lost 1 base and 3 bases respectively, with 6 bases between them. The CDR3 covers 13 residues. Germline V CDR1 and CDR2: KGHSH, LQKENI. The CDR3 here is CASSPRSDTEAFF. The CDR3 DNA reads TGTGCCAGCTCACCACGGTCAGACACTGAAGCTTTCTTT.

CDR3 sequence (DNA): TGTGCCAGCAGCGTAGCCGCAGGGGCCACCGGGGAGCTGTTTTTT. Translating gives CASSVAAGATGELFF. The genes are TRBV9 and TRBJ2-2, with TRBD1 as a possible D gene (6 bases). Trimming took off 0 bases at V and 4 bases at J, with 10 bases between the two ends. The CDR3 is 15 amino acids. Germline assignment: CDR1 SGDLS and CDR2 YYNGEE.

The chain has TRBV2 and TRBJ1-4; tentatively, D is TRBD1 (6 bases). Trimming stripped 6 bases from V and 5 bases from J, with 19 bases between. CDR1 is SNHLY, CDR2 FYNNEI, per germline. This CDR3 has 16 residues. DNA for the CDR3: TGTGCCAGCAGAGCCGGGCGGACAGCCGGCAATGAAAAACTGTTTTTT. Protein product: CASRAGRTAGNEKLFF.

The chain couples TRBV2 to TRBJ2-6; D is perhaps TRBD1 (5 bases). CDR1 and CDR2 from the germline V gene are SNHLY and FYNNEI. V dropped 8 bases and J dropped 4 bases, with 18 bases sitting between them. This CDR3 comprises 16 residues. Here the CDR3 DNA reads TGTGCCAGCTTCCTAAGGGGCCCGGGCGGGGCCAACGTCCTGACTTTC. Its protein is CASFLRGPGGANVLTF.

The chain joins TRBV5-5 to TRBJ2-2; a weak D match, TRBD1 (6 bases). Trimming stripped 4 bases from V and 1 base from J, with 14 bases between. The CDR3 contains 16 residues. The germline CDR1 and CDR2 sequences are SGHKS and YYEKEE (reference sequence). CDR3 in amino acids: CASSPKGVGNTGELFF. The CDR3 bases are TGTGCCAGCAGCCCGAAGGGGGTAGGGAACACCGGGGAGCTGTTTTTT.

This chain links TRBV6-5 with TRBJ1-1; 9 bases fit TRBD1. Unmatched junction bases numbered 3, after V lost 0 bases and J lost 4 bases. Looked up from germline, CDR1 is MNHEY and CDR2 is SVGAGI. CDR3 size: 15 residues. CDR3 sequence: CASSYSTGGGTEAFF. CDR3 nucleotides: TGTGCCAGCAGTTACTCGACAGGGGGTGGCACTGAAGCTTTCTTT.

The rearrangement links TRBV11-2 to TRBJ1-2; D is unclear. V was pared by 4 bases and J by 2 bases, with 14 bases between. The CDR3 is made up of 15 amino acids. Germline V CDR1 and CDR2: SGHAT, FQNNGV. The CDR3 DNA follows: TGTGCCAGCAGCTCTAGACGTCTTAGGAACTATGGCTACACCTTC. It encodes CASSSRRLRNYGYTF. Full variable domain (remainder filled in from reference TRBV11-2 and TRBJ1-2): EAGVAQSPRYKIIEKRQSVAFWCNPISGHATLYWYQQILGQGPKLLIQFQNNGVVDDSQLPKDRFSAERLKGVDSTLKIQPAKLEDSAVYLCASSSRRLRNYGYTFGSGTRLTVV.

The chain is built from TRBV28 and TRBJ1-4, with a possible D match to TRBD1 (6 bases). From germline, CDR1 is MDHEN and CDR2 SYDVKM. CDR3 length: 12 residues. V gave up 4 bases and J gave up 13 bases, with 13 bases separating them. CDR3 loop: CASSYRVGGLFF. The CDR3 region has the DNA TGTGCCAGCAGTTACAGGGTTGGGGGACTGTTTTTT.

The chain combines TRBV28 with TRBJ1-4; no clear D gene. Per germline, CDR1 MDHEN and CDR2 SYDVKM. The CDR3 is 16 residues long. V gave up 5 bases and J gave up 0 bases, with 13 bases separating them. The CDR3 nucleotides read TGTGCCAGCAGTCCCCTGGGAGGGTCAACTAATGAAAAACTGTTTTTT. It is translated as CASSPLGGSTNEKLFF.